This T cell receptor beta chain was documented in a study of OX40 agonist ivuxolimab in advanced cancers. Turning to the overall study: Ivuxolimab, which targeted the costimulatory receptor OX40 (CD134), was an agonistic, fully human IgG2 monoclonal antibody. The purpose of peripheral TCRbeta sequencing was to test whether ivuxolimab changed TCR sequence diversity and led to clonal T-cell expansion. Patients were allowed to have had prior anti-PD-1, anti-PD-L1 or anti-CTLA-4 therapy, and approximately 37% of the dose-escalation patients had been treated with checkpoint inhibitors. Intravenous ivuxolimab was administered to patients every 2 weeks at six dose levels: 0.01, 0.1, 0.3, 1.5, 3 and 10 mg/kg. Three dose-escalation patients achieved partial responses, one with hepatocellular carcinoma and two with cutaneous melanoma. In the dose-escalation cohort, approximately 82% of patients were male, and the mean age was around 60 years, with a range of 23 to 79. The monotherapy dose-escalation portion (N ≈ 52 patients) of the phase I ivuxolimab trial is reported in the paper. Of the approximately 50 dose-escalation patients, hepatocellular carcinoma was present in around 19, melanoma in some 15, renal cell carcinoma in 9 and head and neck cancer in 9. The paper's findings and limits, for the study overall: After ivuxolimab, expanded clones were on average more numerous among CD8+ T cells than among CD4+ T cells. At doses from 0.1 to 3.0 mg/kg, clonal expansion was seen in both CD4+ and CD8+ blood T cells between baseline and week 6. Partial responders in the 0.1-3.0 mg/kg groups had among the lowest normalized peripheral clonal expansion, especially among CD8+ T cells. Low levels of normalized T-cell clonal expansion were also shown by some nonresponding patients. The antigen specificity of the clonally expanded peripheral T cells was not determined.

To note about this clone: The specificity of this receptor is unknown. There are no base qualities to consult, and no much larger clone falls within one base.

The trial excluded patients who had a history of autoimmune disease or who were on systemic immunosuppression. Peripheral blood for TCR sequencing was collected from all dose cohorts at baseline, on cycle 4 day 1, and on cycle 7 day 1. The samples were drawn from a first-in-human, open-label, multicenter phase I dose-escalation trial of ivuxolimab. The trial enrolled adults with locally advanced or metastatic head and neck squamous cell, hepatocellular, melanoma or renal cell carcinoma. Before TCR sequencing, CD4+ and CD8+ T cells were separately sorted from peripheral blood. V and J lose 0 bases and 5 bases, and a span of 7 bases separates them. Spanning cysteine to phenylalanine, the CDR3 consists of 13 amino acids. Kept here is only the CDR3 DNA, which spans 39 bases and is read in frame from base 1. Per the germline V gene, SGHRS is the CDR1 and YFSETQ is the CDR2. Genomic DNA was isolated from the sorted cells so that the TCRbeta CDR3 region could be sequenced. The immunoSEQ Assay was used to sequence the TCRbeta CDR3 regions. Not all clones reach the TCRdb copy of this immuneACCESS table, which keeps in-frame sequences only. Checked studies attribute under half of the gap to unresolved V genes and leave the rest unexplained. This sample has some 80,000 clones in its table, and approximately 89% of those were observed once. The ten largest make up around 0.38% of the sample.

The TCR sequence derives from an adult with an advanced solid tumor such as melanoma, head and neck, liver or kidney cancer. The rearranged segments are TRBV5-1 and TRBJ2-3; no D gene call is confident. The sequencing here drew on CD4+ or CD8+ T cells sorted from blood, taken in a trial of the OX40 agonist ivuxolimab. The CDR3 loop reads CASSLASEDTQYF. The nucleotide sequence is given as TGCGCCAGCAGCTTGGCGAGCGAAGATACGCAGTATTTT.